This T cell receptor (beta chain) was recorded in a study of spatial heterogeneity in lung cancer. Background on the study: A consistent excess of beta-chain over alpha-chain sequences was detected.

Study-level results: Counts of expanded intratumoral alpha and beta TCRs tracked tumor mutation counts.

The CDR3 contains 17 residues. V was shortened by 4 bases and J by 0 bases, with 19 bases between the two germline ends. Germline CDR1 SGHRS, CDR2 YFSETQ. This clonotype rates as medium-sized. Antigen: not known. From the 5' RACE reads, TCRdb called clonotypes with MiXCR, one entry per CDR3 protein. The sample lists 8,000 or so distinct CDR3 sequences, 7% seen once, with around 9.3% in the top ten. The time point: sample taken at primary tumor resection. Material for sequencing was whole RNA from tumor, nontumor lung or frozen PBMC, left unsorted. The specimen comprised lung tumor tissue, sampled at surgery. V and J are TRBV5-1 and TRBJ1-2, with D perhaps TRBD1 (5 bases). The clonotype originates from a male donor with early-stage non-small cell lung cancer. For the CDR3, the DNA is TGCGCCAGCAGCCTCGAAGGGGACGGGGCAGCTAACTATGGCTACACCTTC. It specifies CASSLEGDGAANYGYTF.